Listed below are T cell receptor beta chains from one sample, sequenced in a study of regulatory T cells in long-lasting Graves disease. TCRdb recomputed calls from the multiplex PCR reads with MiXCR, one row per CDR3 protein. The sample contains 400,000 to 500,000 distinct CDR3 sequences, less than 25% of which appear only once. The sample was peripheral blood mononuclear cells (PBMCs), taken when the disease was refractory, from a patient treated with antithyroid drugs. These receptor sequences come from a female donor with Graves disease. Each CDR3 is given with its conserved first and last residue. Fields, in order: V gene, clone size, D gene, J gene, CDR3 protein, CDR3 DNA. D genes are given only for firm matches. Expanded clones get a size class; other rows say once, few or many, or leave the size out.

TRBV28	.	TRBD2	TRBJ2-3	CASSPSGTSGRGTDTQYF	TGTGCCAGCAGTCCATCCGGGACTAGCGGGAGGGGCACAGATACGCAGTATTTT
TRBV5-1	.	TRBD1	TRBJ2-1	CASSLYRGQGNEQFF	TGCGCCAGCAGCTTATACAGGGGGCAGGGCAATGAGCAGTTCTTC
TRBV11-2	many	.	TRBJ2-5	CASSLGDVMGTQYF	TGTGCCAGCAGCTTAGGTGACGTAATGGGGACCCAGTACTTC
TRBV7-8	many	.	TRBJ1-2	CASSSGHRPYGYTF	TGTGCCAGCAGCTCGGGACATAGACCTTATGGCTACACCTTC
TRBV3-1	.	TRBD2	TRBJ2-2	CASSEPGLAGEVVSTGELFF	TGTGCCAGCAGCGAACCGGGACTAGCGGGAGAGGTGGTTTCCACCGGGGAGCTGTTTTTT
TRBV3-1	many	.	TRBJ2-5	CASSSTGILGIETQYF	TGTGCCAGCAGTTCTACAGGGATTCTAGGGATAGAGACCCAGTACTTC
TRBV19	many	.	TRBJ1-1	CASSPRRENTEAFF	TGTGCCAGTAGTCCCCGCCGGGAGAACACTGAAGCTTTCTTT
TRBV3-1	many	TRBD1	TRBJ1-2	CASSIGGTGGGYGYTF	TGTGCCAGCAGCATCGGGGGGACAGGCGGCGGCTATGGCTACACCTTC
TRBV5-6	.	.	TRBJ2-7	CASSIEVQQYF	TGTGCCAGCAGCATCGAGGTGCAGCAGTACTTC
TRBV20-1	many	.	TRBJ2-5	CSALGAGQETQYF	TGCAGTGCCTTAGGGGCCGGACAAGAGACCCAGTACTTC
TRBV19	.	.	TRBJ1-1	CASSTQGTAMNTEAFF	TGTGCCAGTAGTACACAAGGCACAGCCATGAACACTGAAGCTTTCTTT
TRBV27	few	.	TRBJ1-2	CASSSALQGSYGYTF	TGTGCCAGCAGTTCCGCCCTACAGGGCTCATATGGCTACACCTTC
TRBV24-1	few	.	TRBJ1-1	CATRQGTEAFF	TGTGCCACCCGGCAGGGCACTGAAGCTTTCTTT
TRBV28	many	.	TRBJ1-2	CASSLTRSYF	TGTGCCAGCAGTTTAACCCGGAGTTACTTC
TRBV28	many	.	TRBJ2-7	CASSRRRNPSYEQYF	TGTGCCAGCAGCCGCAGGAGGAACCCCTCCTACGAGCAGTACTTC
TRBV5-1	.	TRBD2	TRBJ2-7	CASSPDDREGGYEQYF	TGCGCCAGCAGCCCGGATGACCGGGAGGGCGGTTACGAGCAGTACTTC
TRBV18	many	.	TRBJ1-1	CASSPDGGREAFF	TGTGCCAGCTCACCCGACGGGGGTAGGGAAGCTTTCTTT
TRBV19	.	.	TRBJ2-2	CASSMVPGTNTGELFF	TGTGCCAGTAGTATGGTCCCAGGGACGAACACCGGGGAGCTGTTTTTT
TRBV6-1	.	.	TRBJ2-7	CASSDGTNTYEQYF	TGTGCCAGCAGTGACGGGACAAATACCTACGAGCAGTACTTC
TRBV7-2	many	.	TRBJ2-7	CASSAGVRDYEQYF	TGTGCCAGCAGCGCAGGGGTCCGGGACTACGAGCAGTACTTC
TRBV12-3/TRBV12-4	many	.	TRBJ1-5	CASSLVRGNQPQHF	TGTGCCAGCAGTTTAGTCAGGGGCAATCAGCCCCAGCATTTT
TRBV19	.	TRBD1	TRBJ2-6	CASSIFETGVSKANVLTF	TGTGCCAGTAGTATCTTTGAGACAGGGGTCTCTAAGGCCAACGTCCTGACTTTC
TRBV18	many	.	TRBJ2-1	CASSPNRASSYNEQFF	TGTGCCAGCTCACCAAACAGGGCGAGCTCCTACAATGAGCAGTTCTTC
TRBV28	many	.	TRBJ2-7	CASSLVRPGYEQYF	TGTGCCAGCAGTTTAGTGAGACCCGGCTACGAGCAGTACTTC
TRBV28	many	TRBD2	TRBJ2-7	CASSSLAGGPYEQYF	TGTGCCAGCAGTTCCCTAGCGGGAGGGCCCTACGAGCAGTACTTC
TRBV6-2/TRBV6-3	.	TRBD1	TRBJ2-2	CASSSGTGYTGELFF	TGTGCCAGCAGTTCCGGGACAGGGTACACCGGGGAGCTGTTTTTT
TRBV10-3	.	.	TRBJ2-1	CAISESRREQFF	TGTGCCATCAGTGAGTCAAGGAGAGAGCAGTTCTTC
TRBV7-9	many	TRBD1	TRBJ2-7	CASSGRQGRSTYEQYF	TGTGCCAGCAGCGGGCGACAGGGTCGTTCCACCTACGAGCAGTACTTC
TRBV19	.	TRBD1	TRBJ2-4	CASSIGRGNIQYF	TGTGCCAGTAGTATTGGCAGGGGGAACATTCAGTACTTC
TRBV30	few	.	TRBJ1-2	CAWSVSAGNYGYTF	TGTGCCTGGAGTGTTTCAGCGGGGAACTATGGCTACACCTTC
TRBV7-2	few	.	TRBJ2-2	CASSYSNGELFF	TGTGCCAGCAGCTACTCGAACGGGGAGCTGTTTTTT
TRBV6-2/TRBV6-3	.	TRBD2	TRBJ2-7	CASSSNRTSGIYEQYF	TGTGCCAGCAGTTCCAATCGGACTAGCGGGATCTACGAGCAGTACTTC
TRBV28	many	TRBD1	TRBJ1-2	CASSPASIGGGKVNYGYTF	TGTGCCAGCAGTCCGGCCTCTATAGGGGGCGGGAAAGTTAACTATGGCTACACCTTC
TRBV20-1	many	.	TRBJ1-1	CSANSGRVTEAFF	TGCAGTGCTAATTCGGGCAGGGTGACTGAAGCTTTCTTT
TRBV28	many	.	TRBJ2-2	CASSPILNRVRVTGELFF	TGTGCCAGCAGTCCTATATTGAACAGGGTGCGAGTCACCGGGGAGCTGTTTTTT
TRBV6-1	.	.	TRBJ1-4	CASSDWATNEKLFF	TGTGCCAGCAGTGATTGGGCAACTAATGAAAAACTGTTTTTT
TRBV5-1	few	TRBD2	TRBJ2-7	CASSLTSGTSSSYEQYF	TGCGCCAGCAGCTTGACTAGCGGGACTTCATCCTCCTACGAGCAGTACTTC
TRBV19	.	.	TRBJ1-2	CASSPDAYGYTF	TGTGCCAGTAGTCCCGACGCATATGGCTACACCTTC
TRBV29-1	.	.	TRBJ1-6	CSVGLSINSPLHF	TGCAGCGTTGGGCTTTCGATCAATTCACCCCTCCACTTT
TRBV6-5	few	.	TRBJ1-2	CASSYSTGLGYTF	TGTGCCAGCAGTTACTCTACAGGTTTGGGCTACACCTTC
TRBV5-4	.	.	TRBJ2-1	CASSLRGNNEQFF	TGTGCCAGCAGCTTGCGGGGAAACAATGAGCAGTTCTTC
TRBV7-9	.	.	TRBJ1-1	CASSLWMGGRGNTEAFF	TGTGCCAGCAGCTTATGGATGGGGGGCCGGGGGAACACTGAAGCTTTCTTT
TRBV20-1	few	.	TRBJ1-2	CSARDVGSDYGYTF	TGCAGTGCTAGAGATGTAGGTTCGGACTATGGCTACACCTTC
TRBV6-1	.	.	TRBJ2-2	CASSLMGGANTGELFF	TGTGCCAGCAGCCTGATGGGGGGTGCGAACACCGGGGAGCTGTTTTTT
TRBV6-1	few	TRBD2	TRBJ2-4	CASKLSVLAIDAAKNIQYF	TGTGCCAGCAAGTTAAGTGTACTAGCGATAGACGCAGCCAAAAACATTCAGTACTTC
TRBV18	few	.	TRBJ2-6	CASSPPSGLSSGANVLTF	TGTGCCAGCTCACCACCGAGCGGGCTTAGCTCTGGGGCCAACGTCCTGACTTTC
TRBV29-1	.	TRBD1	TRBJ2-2	CSVGTGPNTGELFF	TGCAGCGTCGGGACAGGGCCGAACACCGGGGAGCTGTTTTTT
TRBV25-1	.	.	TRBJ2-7	CASSELGGPYEQYF	TGTGCCAGCAGTGAATTGGGGGGACCCTACGAGCAGTACTTC
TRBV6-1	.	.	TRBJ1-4	CASRGLANEKLFF	TGTGCCAGTAGGGGACTCGCTAATGAAAAACTGTTTTTT
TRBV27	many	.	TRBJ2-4	CASSKVGFKNIQYF	TGTGCCAGCAGCAAAGTAGGGTTCAAAAACATTCAGTACTTC
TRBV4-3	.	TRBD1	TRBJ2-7	CASSQDLQGAPGEQYF	TGCGCCAGCAGCCAAGATCTCCAGGGGGCCCCAGGCGAGCAGTACTTC
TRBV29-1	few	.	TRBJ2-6	CSVPVSGANVLTF	TGCAGCGTTCCGGTCTCTGGGGCCAACGTCCTGACTTTC
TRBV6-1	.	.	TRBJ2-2	CAGRRASESGELFF	TGTGCCGGACGGAGGGCCAGTGAGAGCGGGGAGCTGTTTTTT